This T cell receptor beta chain is drawn from a study of siplizumab effects on memory and regulatory T cells. Sequencing was performed with immunoSEQ multiplex PCR; in TCRdb, only in-frame clones are kept and a portion is missing. The data contain 95,000 to 130,000 clones, around 94% of them seen just once; the ten biggest clones take up roughly 1.5%. This TCR was recovered from a human donor in good health. Sequencing used non-Treg CD4+ T cells sorted from blood.

As DNA, the CDR3 is TGTGCCACCTGGACAGGGAACACCGGGGAGCTGTTTTTT. This gives the protein CATWTGNTGELFF. The V and J genes are TRBV5-4 and TRBJ2-2; 7 nucleotides align to TRBD1. CDR3 size: 13 residues. The germline CDR1 and CDR2 sequences are SGHNT and YYREEE (reference sequence). V dropped 9 bases and J dropped 1; count of bases not matched to a gene: 3.